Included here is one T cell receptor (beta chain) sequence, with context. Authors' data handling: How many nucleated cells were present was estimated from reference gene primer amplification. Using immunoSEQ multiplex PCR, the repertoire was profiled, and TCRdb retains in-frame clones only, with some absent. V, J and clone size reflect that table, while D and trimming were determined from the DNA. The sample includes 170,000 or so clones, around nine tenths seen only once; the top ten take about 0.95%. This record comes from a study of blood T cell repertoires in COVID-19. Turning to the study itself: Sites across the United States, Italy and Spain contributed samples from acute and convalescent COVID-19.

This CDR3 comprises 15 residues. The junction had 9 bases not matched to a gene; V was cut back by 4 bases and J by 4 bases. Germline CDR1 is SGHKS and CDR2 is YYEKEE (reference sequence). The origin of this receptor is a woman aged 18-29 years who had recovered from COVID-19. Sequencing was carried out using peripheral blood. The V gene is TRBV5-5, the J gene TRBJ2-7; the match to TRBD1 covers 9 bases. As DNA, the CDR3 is TGTGCCAGCAGCATCGGTCGGGACAGGGAATACGAGCAGTACTTC. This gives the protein CASSIGRDREYEQYF.